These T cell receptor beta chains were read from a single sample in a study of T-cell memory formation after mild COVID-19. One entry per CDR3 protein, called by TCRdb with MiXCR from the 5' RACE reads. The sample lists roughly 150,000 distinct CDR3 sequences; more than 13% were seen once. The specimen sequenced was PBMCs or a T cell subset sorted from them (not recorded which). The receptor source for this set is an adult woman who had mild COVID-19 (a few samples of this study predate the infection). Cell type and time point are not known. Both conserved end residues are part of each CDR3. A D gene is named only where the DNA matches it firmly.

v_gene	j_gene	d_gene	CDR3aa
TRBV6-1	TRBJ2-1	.	CASSEGLLNYNEQFF
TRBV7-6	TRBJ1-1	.	CASSPAVGVEAFF
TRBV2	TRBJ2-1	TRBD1	CASSEGQGWTYDLRDEQFF
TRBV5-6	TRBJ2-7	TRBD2	CASSHGTSGTPWEQYF
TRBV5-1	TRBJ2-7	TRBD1	CASSSGQGRDEQYF
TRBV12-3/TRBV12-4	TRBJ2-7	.	CASSQGTVFLYEQYF
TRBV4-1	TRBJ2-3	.	CASSQESGTDTQYF
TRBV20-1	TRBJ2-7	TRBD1	CSARGTGQGYEQYF
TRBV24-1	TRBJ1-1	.	CATSDPRLGGRGTFF
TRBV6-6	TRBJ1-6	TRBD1	CASRVDRNSPLHF
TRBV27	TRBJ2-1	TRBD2	CASSLSVLAGGRRYNEQFF
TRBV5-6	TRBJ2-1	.	CASSLGPPGGALHNEQFF
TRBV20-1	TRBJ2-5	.	CSASGSPHQETQYF
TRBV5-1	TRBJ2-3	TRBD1	CASHDGTGSTDTQYF
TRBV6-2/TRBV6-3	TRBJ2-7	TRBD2	CASSQGLAGVDEQYF
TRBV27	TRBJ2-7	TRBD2	CASSLTSGSHEQYF
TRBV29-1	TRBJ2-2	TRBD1	CSVESPGQGAPGELFF
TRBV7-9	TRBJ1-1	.	CASTAGQSTEAFF
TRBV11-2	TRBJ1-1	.	CASSLAQGVAFF
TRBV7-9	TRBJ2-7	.	CASSLSSLPYEQYF
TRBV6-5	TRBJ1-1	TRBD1	CASSYPTGAQAFF
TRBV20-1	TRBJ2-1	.	CSARSLWSYNEQFF
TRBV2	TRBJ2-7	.	CASTAGEFYEQYF
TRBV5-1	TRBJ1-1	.	CASSLETLRTEAFF
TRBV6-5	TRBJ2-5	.	CASSTGWETQYF
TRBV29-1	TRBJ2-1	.	CSVEGPQGEKYNEQFF
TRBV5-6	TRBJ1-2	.	CASSLGARPAYGYTF
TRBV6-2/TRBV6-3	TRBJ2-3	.	CASSYFLAEGSDTQYF
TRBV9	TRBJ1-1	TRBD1	CASSVDRGMNTEAFF
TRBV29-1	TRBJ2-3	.	CSFLTSSSTDTQYF
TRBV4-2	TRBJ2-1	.	CASTTGTYNEQFF
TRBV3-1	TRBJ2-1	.	CASSQDNRYNEQFF
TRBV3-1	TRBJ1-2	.	CASSGPGWSYGYTF
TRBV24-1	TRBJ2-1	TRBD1	CATSDLDRGLYNEQFF
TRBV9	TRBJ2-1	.	CASSVGPFQVDEQFF
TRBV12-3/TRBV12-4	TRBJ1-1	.	CASSPWTLNTEAFF
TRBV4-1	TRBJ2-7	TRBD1	CASSQVRDSSYEQYF
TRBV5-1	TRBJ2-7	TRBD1	CASGTGDVYEQYF
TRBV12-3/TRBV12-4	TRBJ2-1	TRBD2	CASSTPGLAGSNEQFF